The 9 T cell receptor beta chains presented below share a single source sample, sequenced in a study of cytomegalovirus exposure and HLA in healthy donors (dated by TCRdb to 2016 to 2017). Library prep was done by the immunoSEQ multiplex PCR assay. For the multiplex PCR, a mixture combining 60 forward primers for TCR Vbeta segments and 13 reverse primers for TCR Jbeta segments was used. Drawn from immuneACCESS, this table holds only the in-frame rearrangements with V and J called that TCRdb kept. Clones are partly lost; checked studies trace under half to an unresolved V gene and leave the rest unexplained. The sample table holds about 96,000 clones. Roughly 3.4% of the sample goes to the ten largest clones. Specimen: PBMCs. These receptors were obtained from a woman in her 30s in good health and CMV-seronegative.

The chain joins TRBV6-1 to TRBJ2-5; TRBD1 might be the D (6 bases). V lost 2 bases and J lost 2, with 9 bases in between. CDR3 length: 14 amino acids. CDR1 is MNHNS, CDR2 SASEGT, per germline. As DNA, the CDR3 is TGTGCCAGCAGTGAAACAGGGTGGCAAGAGACCCAGTACTTC. Translation: CASSETGWQETQYF.

The chain employs TRBV30 and TRBJ2-1; 10 positions match TRBD2. The CDR3 consists of 15 residues. V shed 0 bases and J 8 bases; nucleotides not matched to a gene: 7. CDR1 and CDR2 (germline): GTSNPN, SVGIG (reference sequence). For the CDR3, the DNA is TGTGCCTGGAGTGTAACGGCTAGCGGGGGCGATGAGCAGTTCTTC. Translated, it gives CAWSVTASGGDEQFF.

The V and J genes are TRBV2 and TRBJ2-1; TRBD2 aligns across 9 bases. CDR1 and CDR2 (germline): SNHLY, FYNNEI. V lost 4 bases, J lost 5 bases, and 6 bases stayed unmatched. The CDR3 is made up of 15 amino acids. The CDR3 region has the DNA TGTGCCAGCAGTGTGCGGGGGGGAGAAAACAATGAGCAGTTCTTC. This translates into CASSVRGGENNEQFF.

The chain joins TRBV7-9 to TRBJ1-1; D possibly corresponds to TRBD1 (6 bases). V was clipped by 1 base and J by 5 bases, with 11 bases between them. The CDR3 has 14 amino acids. Germline V gene lookup returns CDR1 SEHNR and CDR2 FQNEAQ (reference sequence). The CDR3 bases are TGTGCCAGCAGCTTAGAGGGGGTATATACTGAAGCTTTCTTT. Amino acid sequence: CASSLEGVYTEAFF.

The CDR3 loop reads CASSLSRGTTAEAFF. The CDR3 nucleotides read TGTGCCAGCAGCCTATCAAGAGGAACTACCGCTGAAGCTTTCTTT. V is TRBV4-2 and J is TRBJ1-1; D call uncertain. CDR1 is LGHNA and CDR2 is YNFKEQ in the germline V gene. The length of the CDR3 is 15 residues. V was cut by 4 bases and J by 6 bases, with 18 bases left in between.

V and J are TRBV25-1 and TRBJ1-5; D not resolved. Deletions cut 6 bases from V and 1 base from J, with 4 bases between. Per the germline V gene, CDR1 is MGHDK and CDR2 is SYGVNS. This CDR3 is built from 12 residues. The CDR3: CASRQSNQPQHF. The CDR3 DNA follows: TGTGCCAGCAGACAAAGCAATCAGCCCCAGCATTTT.

The J gene is TRBJ1-2, the V gene TRBV6-6; 8 bases are shared with TRBD1. Germline lookup yields CDR1 MNHNY and CDR2 SVGAGI (reference sequence). CDR3 length equals 16 residues. V was pared by 5 bases and J by 4 bases, with 12 bases of the junction left unmatched. The CDR3 DNA reads as TGTGCCAGCAGTCCTACAGGGGGAGAAGACTCCTATGGCTACACCTTC. It is translated as CASSPTGGEDSYGYTF.

As to this clone: At one boundary the junction diverges from the germline segment, which might be a read error. The genes are TRBV19 and TRBJ2-5, with 8 positions matching TRBD2. Germline V gives CDR1 LNHDA, CDR2 SQIVND (reference sequence). The CDR3 has 11 amino acids. Here the CDR3 DNA reads TGTGCCGGTAGCGGGGAAGAGACCCAGTACTTC. It translates to CAGSGEETQYF.

The chain uses TRBV27 and TRBJ1-5, with D tentatively TRBD1 (5 bases). V was clipped by 8 bases and J by 2 bases, with 16 bases between them. CDR3 length: 15 amino acids. The germline V gene encodes CDR1 MNHEY and CDR2 SMNVEV (reference sequence). The CDR3 is CASGFRGSGNQPQHF. For the CDR3, the DNA is TGTGCCAGCGGCTTTCGGGGGTCGGGCAATCAGCCCCAGCATTTT.